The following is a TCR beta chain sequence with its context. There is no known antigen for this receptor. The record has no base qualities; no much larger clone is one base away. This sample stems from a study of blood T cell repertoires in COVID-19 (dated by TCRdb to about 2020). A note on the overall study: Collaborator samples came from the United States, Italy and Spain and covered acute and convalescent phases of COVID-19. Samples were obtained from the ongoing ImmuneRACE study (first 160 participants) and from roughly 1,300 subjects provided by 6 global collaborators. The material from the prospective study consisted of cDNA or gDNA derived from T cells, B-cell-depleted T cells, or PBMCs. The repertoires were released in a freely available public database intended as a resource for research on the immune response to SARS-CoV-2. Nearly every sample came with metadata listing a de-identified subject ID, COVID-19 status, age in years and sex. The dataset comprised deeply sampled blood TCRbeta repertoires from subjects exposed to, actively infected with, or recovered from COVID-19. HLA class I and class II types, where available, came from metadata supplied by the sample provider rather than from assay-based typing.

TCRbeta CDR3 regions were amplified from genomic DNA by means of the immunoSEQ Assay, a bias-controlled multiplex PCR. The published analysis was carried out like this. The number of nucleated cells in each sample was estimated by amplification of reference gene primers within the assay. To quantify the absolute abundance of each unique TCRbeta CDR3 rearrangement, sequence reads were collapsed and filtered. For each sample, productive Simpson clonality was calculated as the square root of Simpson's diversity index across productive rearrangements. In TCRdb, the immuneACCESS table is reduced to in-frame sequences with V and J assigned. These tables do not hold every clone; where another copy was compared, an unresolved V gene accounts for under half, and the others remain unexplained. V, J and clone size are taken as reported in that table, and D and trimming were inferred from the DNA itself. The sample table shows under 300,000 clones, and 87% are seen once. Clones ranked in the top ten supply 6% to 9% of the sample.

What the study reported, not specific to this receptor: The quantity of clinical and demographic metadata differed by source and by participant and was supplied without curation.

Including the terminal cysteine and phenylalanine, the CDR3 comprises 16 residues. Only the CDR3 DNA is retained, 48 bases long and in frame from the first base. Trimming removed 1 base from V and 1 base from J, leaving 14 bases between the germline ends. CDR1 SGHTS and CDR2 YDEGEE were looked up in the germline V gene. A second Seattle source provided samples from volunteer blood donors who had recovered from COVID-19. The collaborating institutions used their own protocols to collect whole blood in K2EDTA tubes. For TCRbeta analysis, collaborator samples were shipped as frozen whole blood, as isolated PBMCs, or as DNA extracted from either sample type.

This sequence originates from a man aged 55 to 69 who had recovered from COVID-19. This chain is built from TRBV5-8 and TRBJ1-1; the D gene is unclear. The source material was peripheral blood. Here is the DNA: TGTGCCAGCAGCTTGACCCGGGGAATTAAGAACACTGAAGCTTTCTTT. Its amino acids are CASSLTRGIKNTEAFF.